This T cell receptor (beta chain) appears in the sequencing data of a study of T cell responses to AZD1222 COVID-19 vaccine. With respect to this clone: The antigen is undetermined.

Points from the study as a whole: Repertoires were obtained solely post-peak T cell response. Two AZD1222 doses significantly raised spike-specific TCR breadth and depth over controls. Baseline testing showed seropositivity in only a handful of AZD1222 recipients.

Pooled samples include second doses given at about 4 or 12 weeks. Libraries were prepared by immunoSEQ multiplex PCR; TCRdb keeps only in-frame clonotypes and omits some of them. The table lists about 160,000 clones, 90% of them singletons. The clonotype originates from an adult who received the AZD1222 COVID-19 vaccine. The starting material was peripheral blood, obtained 28 days after the second AZD1222 dose.

The CDR3 nucleotides read TGTGCCAGCAGCCTGGGACGGCGGAGCTACACCTTC. Translating it yields CASSLGRRSYTF. V gene TRBV21-1 combines with J gene TRBJ1-2. TRBV21-1 is termed a pseudogene. The CDR3 contains 12 residues.